Following are 11 T cell receptor beta chains from one sample sequenced in a study of preoperative IRX-2 immunotherapy in early breast cancer. Sequenced by immunoSEQ multiplex PCR; TCRdb stores in-frame clones only, minus some. The data contain tens of thousands of clones, 65% to 85% of them singletons. The treatment was: preoperative locoregional IRX-2 cytokine immunotherapy. The sequences come from lymph node tissue, collected before IRX-2 immunotherapy. The receptors stem from a human donor with breast cancer.

The chain combines TRBV27 with TRBJ1-4; D ambiguous. CDR1 and CDR2 (germline): MNHEY, SMNVEV (reference sequence). The CDR3 length is 13 residues. V lost 2 bases and J 3 bases, leaving 4 bases between the germline ends. Here the CDR3 DNA reads TGTGCCAGCAGTTTAAGGCCTAATGAAAAACTGTTTTTT. Translation: CASSLRPNEKLFF.

This clone occurred a few times. An end of the junction differs from the germline gene, which may be a read error. The chain employs TRBV11-3 and TRBJ2-5; D perhaps matches TRBD1 (6 bases). CDR1 and CDR2 from the germline V gene are SGHNT and YENEEA. The CDR3 consists of 16 residues. The CDR3 sequence is CASSQGPANPGETQYF. The CDR3, as DNA: TGTGCTAGCAGCCAGGGGCCAGCCAACCCGGGGGAGACCCAGTACTTC.

The chain uses TRBV18 and TRBJ1-3, with TRBD1 matching 10 bases. This CDR3 has 15 residues. Germline CDR1 and CDR2: KGHSH and LQKENI. With V trimmed by 7 bases and J by 0 bases, 3 bases remained unmatched. The CDR3 sequence: CASYGTGASGNTIYF. CDR3 in DNA: TGTGCCAGCTATGGGACAGGGGCCTCTGGAAACACCATATATTTT.

This rearrangement joins TRBV6-8 to TRBJ1-1, with 10 bases aligning to TRBD1. This CDR3 has 14 amino acids. V shed 10 bases, J shed 7 bases, and the junction held 12 bases outside the gene matches. Germline V gives CDR1 MNHGY, CDR2 SAAAGT. The CDR3 loop is CAIREDRGSGEAFF. The CDR3 coding sequence is TGTGCCATCAGAGAGGACAGGGGGAGCGGTGAAGCTTTCTTT.

The chain recombines TRBV18 with TRBJ1-3, with 11 bases matching TRBD1. Germline CDR1 and CDR2: KGHSH and LQKENI. After removal of 5 bases from V and 0 bases from J, the junction contained 3 bases not matched to a gene. This CDR3 is built from 16 residues. CDR3 loop: CASSTGTGGSGNTIYF. For the CDR3, the DNA is TGTGCCAGCTCAACCGGGACAGGGGGCTCTGGAAACACCATATATTTT.

The chain couples TRBV19 to TRBJ1-3; the D is unclear. This CDR3 comprises 13 residues. From germline, CDR1 is LNHDA and CDR2 SQIVND (reference sequence). V was shortened by 5 bases and J by 4 bases, with 9 bases between the two germline ends. In DNA, the CDR3 is TGTGCCAGTAGTGGGTCGGCCGGAAACACCATATATTTT. It encodes CASSGSAGNTIYF.

V and J are TRBV5-1 and TRBJ1-1, with unresolved D. The CDR3 runs 14 residues. Germline V lookup: CDR1 SGHRS, CDR2 YFSETQ. V was shortened by 0 bases and J by 6 bases, with 12 bases between the two germline ends. The CDR3 loop is CASSLGGEAPEAFF. The DNA of the CDR3 is TGCGCCAGCAGCTTGGGGGGTGAGGCTCCTGAAGCTTTCTTT.

This chain uses TRBV11-3 with TRBJ1-2, with TRBD1 matching over 12 bases. V lost 0 bases, J lost 4 bases, and 3 bases stayed unmatched. There are 16 residues in the CDR3. The germline CDR1 and CDR2 sequences are SGHNT and YENEEA. CDR3 residues: CASSLEGTGGGYGYTF. CDR3 in DNA: TGTGCCAGCAGCTTAGAAGGGACAGGGGGCGGCTATGGCTACACCTTC.

The chain joins TRBV11-3 to TRBJ1-1; D is unresolved. Germline lookup yields CDR1 SGHNT and CDR2 YENEEA. The CDR3 is 14 amino acids. V was trimmed by 5 bases and J by 1 base, leaving 11 bases between them. CDR3 protein: CASSHEGGNTEAFF. The CDR3 nucleotides are TGTGCCAGCAGCCATGAAGGCGGGAACACTGAAGCTTTCTTT.

The sample holds one count of this clone. This sequence joins TRBV27 and TRBJ1-3; no clear D. The CDR3 extends over 15 amino acids. V was pared by 2 bases and J by 2 bases, with 10 bases between. Germline V gene lookup returns CDR1 MNHEY and CDR2 SMNVEV (reference sequence). CDR3 sequence: CASSLREGTGNTIYF. The CDR3 DNA follows: TGTGCCAGCAGTTTAAGAGAAGGGACTGGAAACACCATATATTTT.

This chain links TRBV30 with TRBJ1-2; 9 bases line up with TRBD1. CDR3 length: 16 amino acids. Germline values: CDR1 GTSNPN, CDR2 SVGIG (reference sequence). V lost 0 bases and J lost 2; bases outside the gene matches: 7. CDR3 sequence: CAWSVPRTGENYGYTF. The CDR3 DNA sequence: TGTGCCTGGAGTGTACCAAGGACAGGGGAAAACTATGGCTACACCTTC.